The clone carrying this TCR beta chain is classed as medium-sized. This table comes from immunoSEQ multiplex PCR, and its TCRdb copy is limited to in-frame clones, with some not included. The table includes about 92,000 clones, around three quarters detected once. The data were obtained in a study of a mutant IDH1 vaccine in newly diagnosed glioma. Specified time point: baseline, week 1 (first vaccination visit). Treatment defined: pre-vaccination baseline after standard-of-care therapy. Germline CDR1 SEHNR, CDR2 FQNEAQ (reference sequence). This CDR3 has 12 amino acids. V was clipped by 6 bases and J by 1 base, with 7 bases between them.

The TCR comes from a man aged 40-49 years with glioma. The sequenced sample was PBMCs, obtained from a glioma patient treated with radiotherapy, temozolomide or both. The chain has TRBV7-9 and TRBJ2-7; D ambiguous. The CDR3 DNA is TGTGCCAGCAGTTTACAATCCTACGAGCAGTACTTC. It yields the protein CASSLQSYEQYF. The whole variable domain, remainder taken from reference TRBV7-9 and TRBJ2-7, is DTGVSQNPRHKITKRGQNVTFRCDPISEHNRLYWYRQTLGQGPEFLTYFQNEAQLEKSRLLSDRFSAERPKGSFSTLEIQRTEQGDSAMYLCASSLQSYEQYFGPGTRLTVT.